Listed here are 20 T cell receptor beta chains from one sample, sequenced in a study of cytomegalovirus exposure and HLA in healthy donors. The PCR employed 60 Vbeta primers together with 13 Jbeta primers. Using immunoSEQ multiplex PCR, the repertoire was profiled, and TCRdb retains in-frame clones only, with some absent. Altogether 100,000 to 150,000 clones are present, roughly 9.6% being singletons, with the ten largest covering about 6.7%. Sequenced sample: PBMCs. The source is a woman between 35 and 50 years old in good health and CMV-seropositive.

There are a few counts of this clone. The chain carries TRBV6-5 and TRBJ1-2; TRBD1 is a possible D gene (6 bases). The germline CDR1 and CDR2 sequences are MNHEY and SVGAGI. The V and J ends lost 6 bases and 7 bases respectively, with 12 bases between them. The CDR3 consists of 12 residues. CDR3 DNA: TGTGCCAGCAGACCAAGGGGGACTGGCTACACCTTC. This sequence encodes CASRPRGTGYTF.

This clone has more than one count but fewer than ten. V is TRBV6-5 and J is TRBJ1-6; weak D call: TRBD1 (6 bases). Germline assignment: CDR1 MNHEY and CDR2 SVGAGI. This CDR3 contains 14 residues. Trimming left V 6 bases short and J 10 bases short, with 16 bases between. CDR3 DNA: TGTGCCAGCAGCCACAGGGTTGGGGAATCACCCCTCCACTTT. Translated: CASSHRVGESPLHF.

This clone came up a few times. Other DNA sequences in this sample translate to the same CDR3. The DNA for the CDR3 is TGTGCCAGCTCACCCCGGACAGGGGGTCAAGAGACCCAGTACTTC. Encoded protein: CASSPRTGGQETQYF. This chain links TRBV18 with TRBJ2-5; 10 nucleotides match TRBD1. The V gene's germline CDR1 is KGHSH and CDR2 LQKENI. This CDR3 spans 15 amino acids. The V and J ends lost 3 bases and 2 bases, in that order; junction bases with no gene match: 3.

In this sample, this clone turned up a few times. The genes are TRBV10-3 and TRBJ2-3; 7 bases agree with TRBD2. V dropped 6 bases and J dropped 3; count of bases not matched to a gene: 6. CDR1 and CDR2 (germline): ENHRY, SYGVKD. CDR3 length: 14 residues. The DNA for the CDR3 is TGTGCCATCAGGAGTGGGGGGGGGACAGATACGCAGTATTTT. It translates to CAIRSGGGTDTQYF.

The CDR3 sequence: CASSLGGQGANSPLHF. CDR3 sequence (DNA): TGTGCCAGCAGCTTAGGAGGGCAGGGGGCAAATTCACCCCTCCACTTT. V usage is TRBV7-6 and J usage is TRBJ1-6, with TRBD1 matching 8 bases. V trimming: 1 base; J trimming: 7 bases; junction bases outside the gene matches: 6. The CDR3 runs 16 residues. The germline V gene has CDR1 SGHVS and CDR2 FNYEAQ.

V gene TRBV5-5 combines with J gene TRBJ2-5, with 9 bases lining up with TRBD1. CDR3 length: 13 residues. CDR1 and CDR2 from the germline V gene are SGHKS and YYEKEE (reference sequence). The V segment lost 4 bases and the J segment 2 bases; nucleotides outside the gene matches: 0. DNA of the CDR3: TGTGCCAGCAGCGGACAGGGGCAAGAGACCCAGTACTTC. It specifies CASSGQGQETQYF.

In this sample, this clone turned up a few times. The rearrangement uses TRBV5-6 and TRBJ1-5; D remains ambiguous. Germline V gene data show CDR1 as SGHDT and CDR2 as YYEEEE. V dropped 0 bases and J dropped 2 bases, with 6 bases sitting between them. The CDR3 length is 14 residues. CDR3 amino acids: CASSLGLGNQPQHF. The CDR3 DNA reads as TGTGCCAGCAGCTTGGGACTTGGCAATCAGCCCCAGCATTTT.

In this sample, this clone turned up a few times. For the CDR3, the DNA is TGTGCCAGCAGTAACCTACTGACAGATACAATACGCGGGGAGCTGTTTTTT. The encoded protein is CASSNLLTDTIRGELFF. The gene calls are TRBV27 and TRBJ2-2; D perhaps matches TRBD1 (5 bases). CDR1 and CDR2 (germline): MNHEY, SMNVEV (reference sequence). Trimming removed 5 bases at V and 7 bases at J, with 23 bases between. The CDR3 runs to 17 residues.

In this sample, this clone turned up a few times. The rearrangement joins TRBV4-1 to TRBJ1-2; TRBD1 matches at 8 bases. This CDR3 has 15 residues. Germline values: CDR1 MGHRA, CDR2 YSYEKL. V lost 3 bases to trimming and J lost 4 bases; unmatched junction nucleotides: 7. The CDR3 DNA reads as TGCGCCAGCAGCCAGTCGGACAGGGCGGGCTATGGCTACACCTTC. It encodes CASSQSDRAGYGYTF.

This clone was observed a handful of times. The chain has TRBV6-1 and TRBJ2-1; 7 bases match TRBD2. Germline V gives CDR1 MNHNS, CDR2 SASEGT. CDR3 length equals 14 residues. Germline trimming cut 6 bases from V and 0 bases from J; bases unmatched to any gene: 2. Written as DNA, the CDR3 is TGTGCCAGCAGGCGGGAGAGCTCCTACAATGAGCAGTTCTTC. It translates to CASRRESSYNEQFF.

This clone was seen more than once but under ten times. J is TRBJ1-5 and V is TRBV28; maybe TRBD1 (5 bases). The CDR3 loop spans 16 amino acids. V was shortened by 2 bases and J by 5 bases, with 16 bases between the two germline ends. The germline V gene has CDR1 MDHEN and CDR2 SYDVKM. The CDR3 here is CASSLGRGKWDQPQHF. CDR3 nucleotides: TGTGCCAGCAGTTTAGGCCGGGGGAAATGGGATCAGCCCCAGCATTTT.

This chain joins TRBV4-1 and TRBJ2-7, with 10 bases lining up with TRBD2. The CDR3 is 15 amino acids. The trim removed 1 base at V and 5 bases at J, leaving 5 bases unmatched. CDR1 is MGHRA and CDR2 is YSYEKL in the germline V gene. CDR3: CASSQVGGTSDEQYF. CDR3 nucleotide sequence: TGCGCCAGCAGCCAAGTGGGGGGGACTAGCGACGAGCAGTACTTC.

The chain recombines TRBV7-8 with TRBJ2-3; the D gene is possibly TRBD1 (5 bases). The CDR3 totals 16 residues. Germline V gives CDR1 SGHVS, CDR2 FQNEAQ. Between the trimmed V and J ends, which lost 0 bases and 6 bases, there was a span of 16 bases. The CDR3 DNA is TGTGCCAGCAGCTTAGCACAGGATGGGAATTCGGATACGCAGTATTTT. It translates to CASSLAQDGNSDTQYF.

V and J are TRBV10-3 and TRBJ1-1; D call uncertain. The length of the CDR3 is 14 residues. Germline V lookup: CDR1 ENHRY, CDR2 SYGVKD. The ends were cut back, 3 bases at V and 5 bases at J, with 13 bases in the middle. The CDR3 loop reads CAISDGPVRTEAFF. As DNA, the CDR3 is TGTGCCATCAGTGATGGCCCCGTGAGGACTGAAGCTTTCTTT.

CDR3 sequence (DNA): TGTGCCAGCGGGCAGAACACTGAAGCTTTCTTT. It specifies CASGQNTEAFF. The V gene is TRBV7-9, the J gene TRBJ1-1, with D hard to call. The CDR3 length is 11 residues. The V gene lost 8 bases and the J gene lost 1 base, with 5 bases spanning the gap. Germline lookup yields CDR1 SEHNR and CDR2 FQNEAQ (reference sequence).

The chain has TRBV7-9 and TRBJ2-2; 8 bases align to TRBD2. The CDR3 is made up of 14 amino acids. Trimming cost V 5 bases and J 9 bases; bases outside gene matches: 8. Per germline, CDR1 SEHNR and CDR2 FQNEAQ (reference sequence). The CDR3 spells CASSPTGGARELFF. In nucleotides, the CDR3 is TGTGCCAGCAGCCCCACGGGGGGGGCAAGGGAGCTGTTTTTT.

The chain is built from TRBV7-9 and TRBJ2-7, with D perhaps TRBD1 (6 bases). The CDR3 is made up of 15 amino acids. V lost 3 bases and J 2 bases, leaving 14 bases between the germline ends. CDR1 and CDR2 from the germline V gene are SEHNR and FQNEAQ (reference sequence). For the CDR3, the DNA is TGTGCCAGCAGCTTGACAGGCAAGCCAACCTACGAGCAGTACTTC. Translated, it gives CASSLTGKPTYEQYF.

The chain recombines TRBV29-1 with TRBJ2-5; TRBD1 matches 7 bases. Germline CDR1 is SQVTM and CDR2 is ANQGSEA. V lost 7 bases and J lost 2; bases outside the gene matches: 13. The CDR3 has 15 residues. CDR3 in DNA: TGCAGCGCCCGGGCGGCAGGGGGAACGCAAGAGACCCAGTACTTC. It encodes CSARAAGGTQETQYF.

The gene calls are TRBV6-1 and TRBJ1-5, with 7 positions matching TRBD1. Germline V gene sequence: CDR1 MNHNS, CDR2 SASEGT. The CDR3 has 20 amino acids. With 2 bases clipped from V and 0 bases from J, the junction kept 16 bases outside the gene matches. CDR3 sequence (DNA): TGTGCCAGCAGTGAACCGTCCTACCGGGACAGAAGATATAGCAATCAGCCCCAGCATTTT. This translates into CASSEPSYRDRRYSNQPQHF.

The table lists this clone with a few counts. V gene TRBV5-4 combines with J gene TRBJ2-5; the match to TRBD2 covers 11 bases. V gave up 4 bases and J gave up 3 bases; unmatched junction bases: 2. The V gene's germline CDR1 is SGHNT and CDR2 YYREEE (reference sequence). The length of the CDR3 is 14 residues. CDR3 sequence reads: CASSVGLAEETQYF. CDR3 nucleotides: TGTGCCAGCAGCGTGGGACTAGCGGAAGAGACCCAGTACTTC. Variable domain in full (rest from reference TRBV5-4 and TRBJ2-5): ETGVTQSPTHLIKTRGQQVTLRCSSQSGHNTVSWYQQALGQGPQFIFQYYREEENGRGNFPPRFSGLQFPNYSSELNVNALELDDSALYLCASSVGLAEETQYFGPGTRLLVL.